Here is one T cell receptor (beta chain) with its context. The sample comes from a study of blood T cell repertoires in COVID-19. About the study: In each case, the material was cDNA or gDNA derived from T cells, B-cell-depleted T cells, or PBMCs.

Repertoires were generated with immunoSEQ multiplex PCR, while TCRdb's copy carries only in-frame clones and drops some. This sample has 130,000 to 150,000 clones; 84% occur once, and the top ten carry 5% to 7%. Per germline, CDR1 SGHDT and CDR2 YYEEEE. The CDR3 has 15 amino acids. The V and J ends lost 4 bases and 8 bases, in that order; junction bases with no gene match: 12. The chain uses TRBV5-6 and TRBJ1-2, with 9 bases fitting TRBD1. The sample comprised PBMCs or T cells enriched from blood (not recorded which). This TCR was sampled from a woman between 50 and 59 years old who had been exposed to COVID-19. The CDR3 nucleotides are TGTGCCAGCAGCCCCACAGGGGGCGCATCTAAGGGCTACACCTTC. This codes for CASSPTGGASKGYTF.